Below, 16 T cell receptor beta chains from the same sample are listed, as sequenced in a study of graft-versus-host responses after intestinal transplantation (dated by TCRdb to 2020 to 2023). Reading the label with the study, this specimen's time point is: cells obtained before transplantation from donor or recipient. No antigen is known for these receptors. The library was prepared using the immunoSEQ multiplex PCR assay. Entries here come from immuneACCESS through TCRdb and include only in-frame sequences with V and J called. Some clones fail to appear in such tables; in the studies checked, an unresolved V gene covers under half of the shortfall, and the cause of the remainder is unknown. The sample table shows around 88,000 clones, and 75% to 90% are seen once. The ten largest make up about a sixth of the sample. The sample consisted of unstimulated CD8+ T cells sorted from spleen or lymph node cells, taken before intestinal transplant. These receptors were obtained from a human donor who received an intestinal transplant.

This clone was observed a few times. This sequence joins TRBV5-4 and TRBJ2-1; 12 bases agree with TRBD2. J gave up 7 bases and V 4 bases, and 9 bases lay outside the gene matches. Germline assignment: CDR1 SGHNT and CDR2 YYREEE (reference sequence). The CDR3 spans 16 residues. CDR3 nucleotide sequence: TGTGCCAGCAGCAGACTGACTAGCGGGAGTCCTAATGAGCAGTTCTTC. It translates to CASSRLTSGSPNEQFF.

In this sample, this clone turned up once. The same CDR3 can be traced to other DNA sequences in this sample. This rearrangement joins TRBV9 to TRBJ2-3, with 10 nucleotides matching TRBD2. The trim removed 2 bases at V and 1 base at J, leaving 1 base unmatched. CDR3 length equals 15 residues. Germline CDR1 and CDR2: SGDLS and YYNGEE. In DNA form, the CDR3 reads TGTGCCAGCAGCGTGGGGACTAGCGGCACAGATACGCAGTATTTT. Translating it yields CASSVGTSGTDTQYF.

The rearrangement uses TRBV7-9 and TRBJ2-1; D is possibly TRBD1 or TRBD2 (5 bases each). CDR3 length equals 18 residues. The V end was cut by 5 bases, the J end by 5 bases, with 25 bases between. Germline V gene data show CDR1 as SEHNR and CDR2 as FQNEAQ (reference sequence). The CDR3 loop reads CASSRKLGRLGSDNEQFF. The CDR3 nucleotides are TGTGCCAGCAGCCGGAAACTGGGACGTTTGGGATCTGACAATGAGCAGTTCTTC.

V usage is TRBV6-1 and J usage is TRBJ2-7; D tentatively fits TRBD1 or TRBD2 (5 bases each). CDR3 length equals 12 residues. V was cut by 4 bases and J by 6 bases, with 10 bases left in between. The germline V gene has CDR1 MNHNS and CDR2 SASEGT. CDR3: CASSVRGAEQYF. CDR3 nucleotide sequence: TGTGCCAGCAGTGTGCGAGGGGCCGAGCAGTACTTC.

This sequence joins TRBV6-1 and TRBJ2-3; D unclear. V was clipped by 7 bases and J by 2 bases, with 13 bases between them. This CDR3 region has 14 residues. Per the germline V gene, CDR1 is MNHNS and CDR2 is SASEGT. CDR3 nucleotides: TGTGCCAGCATATGGGCTGCGCCCACAGATACGCAGTATTTT. Translating gives CASIWAAPTDTQYF.

The chain links TRBV4-1 to TRBJ2-1; D is perhaps TRBD1 (6 bases). The CDR3 covers 16 residues. Germline CDR1 reads MGHRA; CDR2 reads YSYEKL. V lost 4 bases to trimming and J lost 4 bases, with 17 bases between them. CDR3 amino acids: CASSLLRDKSYNEQFF. The DNA for the CDR3 is TGCGCCAGCAGCCTCCTACGGGACAAGTCTTACAATGAGCAGTTCTTC.

The chain combines TRBV7-9 with TRBJ2-1; D is unresolved. The length of the CDR3 is 11 residues. The V gene's germline CDR1 is SEHNR and CDR2 FQNEAQ (reference sequence). V was trimmed by 6 bases and J by 8 bases, leaving 8 bases between them. The CDR3 region has the DNA TGTGCCAGCAGGCTAACATATGAGCAGTTCTTC. Translating it yields CASRLTYEQFF.

The chain combines TRBV7-9 with TRBJ1-1; TRBD1 might be the D (6 bases). The V gene's germline CDR1 is SEHNR and CDR2 FQNEAQ (reference sequence). The CDR3 covers 15 residues. The V end lost 1 base, the J end lost 7 bases, and 16 bases lay between the germline ends. The CDR3 coding sequence is TGTGCCAGCAGCTTAGAGCAGGGGTTGATTATTGAAGCTTTCTTT. This gives the protein CASSLEQGLIIEAFF.

This rearrangement joins TRBV7-6 to TRBJ2-2; D gene uncertain. Trimming left V 1 base short and J 1 base short, with 10 bases between. CDR1 is SGHVS and CDR2 is FNYEAQ in the germline V gene. The CDR3 has 16 residues. CDR3 sequence: CASSLGSTQNTGELFF. Here the CDR3 DNA reads TGTGCCAGCAGCTTAGGGTCGACACAGAACACCGGGGAGCTGTTTTTT.

CDR3: CASSQAPMTATEAFF. The CDR3 bases are TGCGCCAGCAGCCAAGCGCCTATGACAGCCACTGAAGCTTTCTTT. The V gene is TRBV4-1, the J gene TRBJ1-1; TRBD1 is a possible D gene (5 bases). This CDR3 has 15 amino acids. Trimming cost V 1 base and J 4 bases, with 13 bases left between them. Germline CDR1 is MGHRA and CDR2 is YSYEKL.

The CDR3 region has the DNA TGTGCCAGCAGCTTAGCGCGAGCGGTTTGGGGGGGTCAAGCTTTCTTT. It yields the protein CASSLARAVWGGQAFF. The chain links TRBV7-8 to TRBJ1-1; D is possibly TRBD1 (5 bases). Trimming pared 0 bases from V and 9 bases from J, leaving 20 bases between. The CDR3 is 16 residues long. CDR1 is SGHVS and CDR2 is FQNEAQ in the germline V gene.

The chain uses TRBV27 and TRBJ2-5, with 7 bases matching TRBD1. In germline, CDR1 is MNHEY, CDR2 SMNVEV (reference sequence). The CDR3 is 14 amino acids. V shed 8 bases, J shed 5 bases, and the junction held 11 bases outside the gene matches. CDR3 sequence: CASQYTDRDETQYF. DNA of the CDR3: TGTGCCAGCCAATATACCGACAGGGATGAGACCCAGTACTTC.

This clone was seen once. The rearrangement uses TRBV5-6 and TRBJ1-2, with D tentatively TRBD1 (6 bases). Germline V CDR1 and CDR2: SGHDT, YYEEEE. The length of the CDR3 is 12 residues. Trimming left V 4 bases short and J 6 bases short, with 10 bases between. In nucleotides, the CDR3 is TGTGCCAGCAGCCCACAGGGAGATGGCTACACCTTC. Translating it yields CASSPQGDGYTF.

The rearrangement uses TRBV2 and TRBJ1-1; D uncertain. V was trimmed by 0 bases and J by 1 base, leaving 18 bases between them. The length of the CDR3 is 18 residues. Germline values: CDR1 SNHLY, CDR2 FYNNEI. Here the CDR3 reads CASSEANRPGPANTEAFF. The CDR3 DNA is TGTGCCAGCAGTGAAGCTAATCGGCCCGGGCCAGCGAACACTGAAGCTTTCTTT.

The chain employs TRBV10-3 and TRBJ1-1, with TRBD1 as a possible D gene (6 bases). Germline CDR1 ENHRY, CDR2 SYGVKD. CDR3 size: 16 residues. V was shortened by 7 bases and J by 1 base, with 19 bases between the two germline ends. CDR3 in amino acids: CAIKDSVLKANTEAFF. The CDR3 DNA reads as TGTGCCATCAAGGACAGCGTCTTAAAGGCGAACACTGAAGCTTTCTTT.

This chain uses TRBV6-5 with TRBJ2-7; TRBD2 aligns across 9 bases. Germline V gene lookup returns CDR1 MNHEY and CDR2 SVGAGI. This CDR3 has 15 amino acids. V lost 2 bases to trimming and J lost 3 bases; unmatched junction nucleotides: 5. CDR3 amino acids: CASSYGSAGGYEQYF. CDR3 in DNA: TGTGCCAGCAGTTACGGATCAGCGGGGGGCTACGAGCAGTACTTC.